The clone carrying this TCR beta chain came up many times. This beta chain lies outside the target of a library built for alpha chains; its clone size means little. Trimming shortened V by 0 bases and J by 5 bases, and 10 bases separated the two germline ends. CDR1 and CDR2 (germline): LGHNA, YSLEER. This CDR3 contains 14 residues. TCRdb independently ran MiXCR on the 5' RACE reads; one entry per CDR3 protein. There are about 13,000 distinct CDR3 sequences in the sample; about 5% occur only once, and less than 45% lies in the top ten. The sample comes from a study of spatial heterogeneity in lung cancer. Sample time point: sample taken at primary tumor resection. The authors sequenced whole RNA from tumor, nontumor lung or frozen PBMC without sorting. The donors were about 67 patients with non-small cell lung cancer that was early-stage and untreated.

The rearrangement links TRBV4-3 to TRBJ2-5; D gene unclear. Sequenced material: lung tumor tissue, taken at surgery. The TCR sequence derives from a human donor with early-stage non-small cell lung cancer. CDR3 DNA sequence: TGCGCCAGCAGCCAAGATTGGGCAAGCGAGACCCAGTACTTC. Translation gives CASSQDWASETQYF.